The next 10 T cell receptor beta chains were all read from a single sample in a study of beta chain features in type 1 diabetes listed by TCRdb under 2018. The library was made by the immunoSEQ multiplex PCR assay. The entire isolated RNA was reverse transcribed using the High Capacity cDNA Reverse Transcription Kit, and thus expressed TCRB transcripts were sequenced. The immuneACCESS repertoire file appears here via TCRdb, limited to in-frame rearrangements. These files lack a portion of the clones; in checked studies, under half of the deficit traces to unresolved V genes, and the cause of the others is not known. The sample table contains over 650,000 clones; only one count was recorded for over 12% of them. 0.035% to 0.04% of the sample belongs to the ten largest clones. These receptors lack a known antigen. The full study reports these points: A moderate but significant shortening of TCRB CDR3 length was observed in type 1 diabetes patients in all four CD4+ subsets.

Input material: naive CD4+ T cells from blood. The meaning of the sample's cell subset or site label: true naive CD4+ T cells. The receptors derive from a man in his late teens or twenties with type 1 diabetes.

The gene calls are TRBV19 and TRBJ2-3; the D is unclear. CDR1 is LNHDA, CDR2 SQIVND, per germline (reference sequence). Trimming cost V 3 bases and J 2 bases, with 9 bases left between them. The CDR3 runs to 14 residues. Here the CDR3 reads CASSMRYNTDTQYF. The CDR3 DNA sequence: TGTGCCAGTAGTATGAGGTACAACACAGATACGCAGTATTTT.

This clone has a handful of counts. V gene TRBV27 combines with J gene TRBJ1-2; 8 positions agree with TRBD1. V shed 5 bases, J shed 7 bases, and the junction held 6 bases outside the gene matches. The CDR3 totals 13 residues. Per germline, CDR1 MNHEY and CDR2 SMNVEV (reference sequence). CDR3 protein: CASSKQGARGYTF. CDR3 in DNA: TGTGCCAGCAGTAAGCAGGGGGCGCGTGGCTACACCTTC.

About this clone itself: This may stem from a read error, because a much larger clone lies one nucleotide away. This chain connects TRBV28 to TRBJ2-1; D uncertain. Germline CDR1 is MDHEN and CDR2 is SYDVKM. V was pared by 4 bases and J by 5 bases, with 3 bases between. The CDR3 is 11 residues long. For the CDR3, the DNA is TGTGCCAGCAGTTACAACAATGAGCAGTTCTTC. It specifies CASSYNNEQFF.

CDR3 in amino acids: CASSFLTVGYGYTF. The CDR3 DNA is TGTGCCAGCAGCTTCTTGACGGTTGGCTATGGCTACACCTTC. The chain combines TRBV7-2 with TRBJ1-2; D is ambiguous. V shed 3 bases and J shed 4 bases, with 12 bases lying between them. CDR3 size: 14 residues. Germline CDR1 is SGHTA and CDR2 is FQGNSA.

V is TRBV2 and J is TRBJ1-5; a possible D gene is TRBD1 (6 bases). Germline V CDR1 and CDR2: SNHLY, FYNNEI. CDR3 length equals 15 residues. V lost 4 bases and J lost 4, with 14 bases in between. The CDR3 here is CASSGRGGGNQPQHF. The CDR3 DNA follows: TGTGCCAGCAGTGGGCGCGGGGGCGGGAATCAGCCCCAGCATTTT.

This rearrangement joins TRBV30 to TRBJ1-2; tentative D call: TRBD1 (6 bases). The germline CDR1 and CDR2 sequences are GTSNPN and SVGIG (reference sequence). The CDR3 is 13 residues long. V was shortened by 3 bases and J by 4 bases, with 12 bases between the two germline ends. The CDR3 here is CAWSRGNGYGYTF. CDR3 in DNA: TGTGCCTGGAGCAGGGGTAATGGCTATGGCTACACCTTC.

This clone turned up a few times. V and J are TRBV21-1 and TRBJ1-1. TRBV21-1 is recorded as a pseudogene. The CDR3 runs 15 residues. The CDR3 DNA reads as TGTGCCAGCAGCAATGCGCGGCCGTTGAACACTGAAGCTTTCTTT. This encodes CASSNARPLNTEAFF.

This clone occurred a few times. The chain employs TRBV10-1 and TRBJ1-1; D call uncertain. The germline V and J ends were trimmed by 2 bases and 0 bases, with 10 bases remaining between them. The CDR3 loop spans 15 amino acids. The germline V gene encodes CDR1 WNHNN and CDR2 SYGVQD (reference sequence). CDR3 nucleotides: TGCGCCAGCAGTGAGAGGGTTGGGTTGAACACTGAAGCTTTCTTT. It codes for CASSERVGLNTEAFF.

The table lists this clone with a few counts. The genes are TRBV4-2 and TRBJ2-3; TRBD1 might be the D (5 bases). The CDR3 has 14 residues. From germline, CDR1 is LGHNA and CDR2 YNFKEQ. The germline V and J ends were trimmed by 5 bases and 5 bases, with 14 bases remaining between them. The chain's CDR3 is CASSLGQTLDTQYF. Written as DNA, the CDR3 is TGTGCCAGCAGCTTGGGGCAGACGTTAGATACGCAGTATTTT.

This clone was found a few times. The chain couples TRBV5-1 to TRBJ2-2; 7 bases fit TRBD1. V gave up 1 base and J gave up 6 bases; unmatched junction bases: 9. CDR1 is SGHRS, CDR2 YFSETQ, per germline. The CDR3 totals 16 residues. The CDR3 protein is CASSLSGGEPSGELFF. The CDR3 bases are TGCGCCAGCAGCTTGTCAGGGGGTGAACCCTCCGGGGAGCTGTTTTTT.